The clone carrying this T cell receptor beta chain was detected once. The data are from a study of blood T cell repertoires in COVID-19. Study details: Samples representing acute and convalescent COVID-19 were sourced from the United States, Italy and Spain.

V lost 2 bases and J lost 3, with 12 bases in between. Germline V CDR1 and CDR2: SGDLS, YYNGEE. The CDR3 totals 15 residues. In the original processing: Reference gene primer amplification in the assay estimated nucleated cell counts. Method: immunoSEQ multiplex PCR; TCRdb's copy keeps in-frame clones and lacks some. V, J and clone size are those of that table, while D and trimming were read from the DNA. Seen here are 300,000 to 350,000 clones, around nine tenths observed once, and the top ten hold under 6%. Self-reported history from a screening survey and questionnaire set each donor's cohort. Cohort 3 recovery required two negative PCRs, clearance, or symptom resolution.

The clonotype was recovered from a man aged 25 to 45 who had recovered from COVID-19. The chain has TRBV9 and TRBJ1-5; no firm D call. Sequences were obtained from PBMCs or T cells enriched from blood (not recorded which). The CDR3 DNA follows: TGTGCCAGCAGCGTGGGCCCGGTTCCCAATCAGCCCCAGCATTTT. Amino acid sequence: CASSVGPVPNQPQHF.